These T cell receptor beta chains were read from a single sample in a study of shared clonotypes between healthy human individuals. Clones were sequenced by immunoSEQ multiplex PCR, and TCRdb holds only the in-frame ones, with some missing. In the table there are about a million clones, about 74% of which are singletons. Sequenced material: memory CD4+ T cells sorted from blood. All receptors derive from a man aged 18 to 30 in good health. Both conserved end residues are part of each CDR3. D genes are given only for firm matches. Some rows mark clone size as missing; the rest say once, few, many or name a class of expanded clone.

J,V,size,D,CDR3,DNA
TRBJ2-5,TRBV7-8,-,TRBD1,CASSTRDSLQETQYF,TGTGCCAGCAGCACCCGGGACAGTCTCCAAGAGACCCAGTACTTC
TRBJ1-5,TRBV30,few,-,CAWSPGGNQPQHF,TGTGCCTGGAGTCCGGGTGGCAATCAGCCCCAGCATTTT
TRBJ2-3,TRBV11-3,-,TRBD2,CASSSTSGGRTDTQYF,TGTGCCAGCAGCTCGACTTCGGGGGGACGCACAGATACGCAGTATTTT
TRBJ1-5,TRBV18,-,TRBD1,CASSPGGTGYNQPQHF,TGTGCCAGCTCACCGGGGGGGACAGGGTACAATCAGCCCCAGCATTTT
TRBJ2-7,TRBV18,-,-,CASSSNSYEQYF,TGTGCCAGCTCATCAAACTCCTACGAGCAGTACTTC
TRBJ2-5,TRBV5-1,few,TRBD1,CASSLDSRGETQYF,TGCGCCAGCAGTCTGGACAGCAGGGGGGAGACCCAGTACTTC
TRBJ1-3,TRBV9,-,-,CASNPTSSGNTIYF,TGTGCCAGCAATCCTACCTCCTCTGGAAACACCATATATTTT
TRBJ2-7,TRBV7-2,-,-,CASSPGFDEQYF,TGTGCCAGCAGCCCAGGGTTCGACGAGCAGTACTTC
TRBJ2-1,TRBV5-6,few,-,CASSLNRYNEQFF,TGTGCCAGCAGCTTGAACAGATACAATGAGCAGTTCTTC
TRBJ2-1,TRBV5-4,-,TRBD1,CASSSAEPGQGKYREQFF,TGTGCCAGCAGTTCGGCGGAACCGGGACAGGGGAAATATAGAGAGCAGTTCTTC
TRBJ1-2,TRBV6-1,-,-,CASRNQGFNYGYTF,TGTGCCAGCCGGAACCAGGGGTTTAACTATGGCTACACCTTC
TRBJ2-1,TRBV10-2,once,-,CASSYSGTREQFF,TGCGCCAGCAGTTACTCTGGAACCAGGGAGCAGTTCTTC
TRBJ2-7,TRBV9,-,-,CASSVGGGFTYEQYF,TGTGCCAGCAGCGTAGGTGGGGGCTTCACCTACGAGCAGTACTTC
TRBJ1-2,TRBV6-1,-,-,CASKRGGSDTF,TGTGCCAGTAAACGTGGGGGGTCCGACACCTTC
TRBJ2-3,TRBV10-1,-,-,CASSDGTGYGTQYF,TGCGCCAGCAGTGATGGGACTGGCTATGGTACGCAGTATTTT
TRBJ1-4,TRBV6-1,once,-,CASTHGGARGEKLFF,TGTGCCAGCACCCACGGGGGGGCCCGCGGGGAAAAACTGTTTTTT
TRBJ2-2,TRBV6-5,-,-,CASSFSFRSNTGELFF,TGTGCCAGCAGTTTCTCGTTTAGGAGCAACACCGGGGAGCTGTTTTTT
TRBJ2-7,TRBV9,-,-,CASSVGPESYEQYF,TGTGCCAGCAGCGTAGGCCCCGAATCCTACGAGCAGTACTTC
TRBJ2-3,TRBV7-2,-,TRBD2,CASSSIAGVDTQYF,TGTGCCAGCAGCTCTATAGCGGGAGTAGATACGCAGTATTTT
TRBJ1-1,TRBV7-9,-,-,CASSLGSMNTEAFF,TGTGCCAGCAGCTTGGGCTCCATGAACACTGAAGCTTTCTTT
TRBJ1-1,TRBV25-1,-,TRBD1,CASSRAGTGGYTEAFF,TGTGCCAGCAGTCGAGCCGGGACAGGGGGATACACTGAAGCTTTCTTT
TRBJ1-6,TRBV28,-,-,CASSSGAPSPLHF,TGTGCCAGCAGTTCAGGGGCTCCTTCACCCCTCCACTTT
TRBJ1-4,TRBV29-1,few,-,CSAAPGPNEKLFF,TGCAGCGCGGCTCCCGGTCCTAATGAAAAACTGTTTTTT
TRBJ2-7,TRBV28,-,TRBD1,CASIRTGKFSGQYF,TGTGCCAGCATTCGGACAGGGAAGTTTAGTGGGCAGTACTTC
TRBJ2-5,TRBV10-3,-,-,CAIKRTAQETQYF,TGTGCCATCAAGCGGACAGCACAAGAGACCCAGTACTTC
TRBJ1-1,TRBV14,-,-,CASSQKAGNTEAFF,TGTGCCAGCAGCCAAAAAGCGGGGAACACTGAAGCTTTCTTT
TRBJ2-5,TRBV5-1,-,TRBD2,CASRTSGAETQYF,TGCGCCAGCAGGACTAGCGGGGCGGAGACCCAGTACTTC